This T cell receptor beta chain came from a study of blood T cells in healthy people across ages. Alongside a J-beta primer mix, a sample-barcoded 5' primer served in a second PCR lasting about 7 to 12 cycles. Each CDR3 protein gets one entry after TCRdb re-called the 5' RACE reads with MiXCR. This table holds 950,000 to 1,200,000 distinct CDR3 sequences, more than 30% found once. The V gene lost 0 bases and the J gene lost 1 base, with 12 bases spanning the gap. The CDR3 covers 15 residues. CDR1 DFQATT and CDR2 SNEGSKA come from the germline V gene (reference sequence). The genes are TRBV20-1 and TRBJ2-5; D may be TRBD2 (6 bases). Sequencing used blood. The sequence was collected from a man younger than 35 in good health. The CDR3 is CSARDGTYGQETQYF. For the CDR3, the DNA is TGCAGTGCTAGAGACGGGACTTATGGCCAAGAGACCCAGTACTTC.